Listed below are T cell receptor beta chains from one sample, sequenced in a study of T cells in Graves' hyperthyroidism and ophthalmopathy. TCRdb itself ran the multiplex PCR reads through MiXCR, one entry per CDR3 protein. The sample shows about 720,000 distinct CDR3 sequences, 16% of them seen only once. The specimen sequenced was blood. These TCRs come from a man aged 18 to 30 with Graves' hyperthyroidism. Both conserved end residues are part of each CDR3. Size values are once, few and many counts, or a class for expanded clones, and some rows have none.

CDR3,V,J,size
CASRIGTSGTETQYF,TRBV19,TRBJ2-5,.
CASSVTQSSYNEQFF,TRBV12-3/TRBV12-4,TRBJ2-1,few
CASSPPGGGGRTYEQYF,TRBV5-1,TRBJ2-7,.
CSAPIVFGADTQYF,TRBV20-1,TRBJ2-3,many
CASSPRQLRINQPQHF,TRBV28,TRBJ1-5,many
CASSSSWGHPTNEQFF,TRBV7-9,TRBJ2-1,.
CASSYSQSYNEQFF,TRBV6-1,TRBJ2-1,.
CASSRASGTGANVLTF,TRBV12-3/TRBV12-4,TRBJ2-6,many
CASSVQGASNQPQHF,TRBV19,TRBJ1-5,few
CASSRDRRSEAFF,TRBV28,TRBJ1-1,many
CASSPGSNAYEQYF,TRBV28,TRBJ2-7,few
CSARAVLAGSQETQYF,TRBV20-1,TRBJ2-5,.
CASSLKTVRYEQYF,TRBV28,TRBJ2-7,many
CASSLLAGGSGEQFF,TRBV28,TRBJ2-1,many
CASSPKTGTASTDTQYF,TRBV3-1,TRBJ2-3,.
CASSFGTGGGYEQYF,TRBV12-3/TRBV12-4,TRBJ2-7,many
CAISESGLEGGYEQYF,TRBV10-3,TRBJ2-7,many
CASSFTGLGTDTQYF,TRBV5-1,TRBJ2-3,.
CSARSTDRGRSYEQYF,TRBV20-1,TRBJ2-7,.
CASSSRGTQHF,TRBV27,TRBJ1-5,.
CASSQAGANSPLHF,TRBV4-1,TRBJ1-6,once
CASSPRTVRQTQYF,TRBV7-8,TRBJ2-5,few
CASSTRRAGDNEQYF,TRBV6-2/TRBV6-3,TRBJ2-7,few
CSARAANQPQHF,TRBV20-1,TRBJ1-5,many
CASSIVGEPRGGYTF,TRBV19,TRBJ1-2,.
CSVEVTSGSYYEQFF,TRBV29-1,TRBJ2-1,.
CSVRPGGQTQYF,TRBV29-1,TRBJ2-5,many
CASSPQGAAETQYF,TRBV7-2,TRBJ2-5,many
CSGAPTSTDTQYF,TRBV29-1,TRBJ2-3,many
CASSLERRGPRTEAFF,TRBV7-2,TRBJ1-1,few
CASKASGRYEQYF,TRBV5-1,TRBJ2-7,few
CASTREETQYF,TRBV2,TRBJ2-5,many
CASSLPGTNTGELFF,TRBV12-3/TRBV12-4,TRBJ2-2,few
CASRDGTSGGGDEQYF,TRBV28,TRBJ2-7,many
CASSLGTSGLGETQYF,TRBV28,TRBJ2-5,many
CATSDSRGNTIYF,TRBV24-1,TRBJ1-3,.
CASSPTTGTSTDTQYF,TRBV7-3,TRBJ2-3,many
CASSDDVGAFF,TRBV5-6,TRBJ1-1,few
CASSPTWQGSDTQYF,TRBV6-1,TRBJ2-3,.
CASSVDELAGAGEQYF,TRBV9,TRBJ2-7,few
CAWSVWEIKSPLHF,TRBV30,TRBJ1-6,few
CASRGEGYTF,TRBV28,TRBJ1-2,many
CASWGLAGAGELFF,TRBV10-2,TRBJ2-2,few
CASSQGTSGRNWYF,TRBV3-1,TRBJ2-5,many
CASSQTGGAYQPQHF,TRBV4-3,TRBJ1-5,.
CASSQERGPRRAYYNEQFF,TRBV3-1,TRBJ2-1,.
CASSLTGATDTQYF,TRBV28,TRBJ2-3,many
CASSILGDRLNTEAFF,TRBV19,TRBJ1-1,.
CASSPPGLVAGGSYEQYF,TRBV28,TRBJ2-7,many
CASSVESGGRDTGELFF,TRBV9,TRBJ2-2,.
CASSSMRGGVAYEQYF,TRBV18,TRBJ2-7,many
CASSSAGVGVEQFF,TRBV18,TRBJ2-1,.
CASSRDGAYEQYF,TRBV19,TRBJ2-7,few
CASSFGTGVSPLHF,TRBV27,TRBJ1-6,.